These T cell receptor beta chains were read from a single sample in a study of Ad26.COV2.S vaccination and SARS-CoV-2 variants. The assay was immunoSEQ multiplex PCR, and TCRdb's table has in-frame clones only and misses some. The sample records about 320,000 clones, 86% being singletons. The sample in question was peripheral blood, obtained in a trial of Ad26.COV2.S vaccine versus placebo. These receptors all stem from a person aged 18-65 years who received the Ad26.COV2.S COVID-19 vaccine or a placebo. Both conserved end residues are part of each CDR3. D genes are given only for firm matches. Some rows mark clone size as missing; the rest say once, few, many or name a class of expanded clone.

V: TRBV5-1
D: .
size: .
J: TRBJ1-1
CDR3: CASSLDGTMNTEAFF
DNA: TGCGCCAGCAGCTTGGATGGGACCATGAACACTGAAGCTTTCTTT

V: TRBV5-4
D: TRBD1
size: .
J: TRBJ2-7
CDR3: CASSGGQGTYEQYF
DNA: TGTGCCAGCAGCGGGGGACAGGGAACCTACGAGCAGTACTTC

V: TRBV6-1
D: .
size: .
J: TRBJ2-2
CDR3: CASSERPLSGTTPGELFF
DNA: TGTGCCAGCAGTGAACGCCCCCTGAGCGGAACAACACCTGGGGAGCTGTTTTTT

V: TRBV2
D: .
size: .
J: TRBJ1-2
CDR3: CASRASHGYTF
DNA: TGTGCCAGCAGGGCCAGCCATGGCTACACCTTC

V: TRBV6-2/TRBV6-3
D: TRBD1
size: .
J: TRBJ1-1
CDR3: CASSYGGTGYTEAFF
DNA: TGTGCCAGCAGTTACGGGGGGACAGGGTACACTGAAGCTTTCTTT

V: TRBV6-1
D: .
size: few
J: TRBJ1-6
CDR3: CASSDSLRGTGNSPLHF
DNA: TGTGCCAGCAGTGATTCGCTACGGGGAACGGGTAATTCACCCCTCCACTTT

V: TRBV6-2/TRBV6-3
D: .
size: .
J: TRBJ1-2
CDR3: CASSYTSNYGYTF
DNA: TGTGCCAGCAGTTACACGTCGAACTATGGCTACACCTTC

V: TRBV29-1
D: TRBD1
size: .
J: TRBJ2-7
CDR3: CSVGTGYTLSEQYF
DNA: TGCAGCGTGGGGACAGGGTACACGCTATCTGAGCAGTACTTC

V: TRBV6-2/TRBV6-3
D: .
size: .
J: TRBJ1-5
CDR3: CASSYTGTGSNQPQHF
DNA: TGTGCCAGCAGTTACACCGGGACCGGTAGCAATCAGCCCCAGCATTTT

V: TRBV7-9
D: .
size: once
J: TRBJ2-7
CDR3: CASTRSVGTYEQYF
DNA: TGTGCCAGCACGAGGTCAGTAGGAACCTACGAGCAGTACTTC

V: TRBV7-6
D: TRBD1
size: .
J: TRBJ2-2
CDR3: CASSLRDSTFNTGELFF
DNA: TGTGCCAGCAGCTTACGGGACAGCACATTCAACACCGGGGAGCTGTTTTTT

V: TRBV4-1
D: TRBD1
size: .
J: TRBJ1-5
CDR3: CASSLRDRDQPQHF
DNA: TGCGCCAGCAGCCTACGGGACAGGGATCAGCCCCAGCATTTT

V: TRBV10-3
D: TRBD2
size: .
J: TRBJ2-1
CDR3: CAITATSGALGSYNEQFF
DNA: TGTGCCATCACCGCGACTAGCGGGGCTTTAGGTTCCTACAATGAGCAGTTCTTC

V: TRBV5-4
D: .
size: .
J: TRBJ2-2
CDR3: CASSADRPNTGELFF
DNA: TGTGCCAGCAGCGCCGACAGGCCGAACACCGGGGAGCTGTTTTTT

V: TRBV6-5
D: TRBD1
size: .
J: TRBJ1-1
CDR3: CASRGQGGGNTEAFF
DNA: TGTGCCAGCAGGGGACAGGGTGGAGGGAACACTGAAGCTTTCTTT

V: TRBV9
D: .
size: .
J: TRBJ1-5
CDR3: CASSVEVVGPTTDDFSNQPQHF
DNA: TGTGCCAGCAGCGTAGAAGTTGTGGGCCCCACGACGGATGACTTTAGCAATCAGCCCCAGCATTTT

V: TRBV19
D: .
size: .
J: TRBJ2-5
CDR3: CASRLHGYQETQYF
DNA: TGTGCCAGTAGACTTCATGGCTACCAAGAGACCCAGTACTTC

V: TRBV19
D: TRBD1
size: .
J: TRBJ1-1
CDR3: CASSWTGRPTEAFF
DNA: TGTGCCAGTTCCTGGACAGGGCGACCGACAGAAGCTTTCTTT

V: TRBV27
D: TRBD1
size: .
J: TRBJ1-2
CDR3: CASSLRGTGDYGYTF
DNA: TGTGCCAGCAGTTTAAGGGGGACAGGGGACTATGGCTACACCTTC

V: TRBV30
D: TRBD1
size: .
J: TRBJ2-2
CDR3: CAWSSPRTGVTGELFF
DNA: TGTGCCTGGAGTTCGCCTCGGACAGGGGTCACCGGGGAGCTGTTTTTT

V: TRBV29-1
D: .
size: .
J: TRBJ2-5
CDR3: CSVGAAWDQYF
DNA: TGCAGCGTTGGAGCAGCGTGGGACCAGTACTTC

V: TRBV3-1/TRBV3-2
D: .
size: .
J: TRBJ1-1
CDR3: CASSGGGLEAFF
DNA: TGTGCCAGCAGCGGTGGGGGGCTCGAAGCTTTCTTT

V: TRBV6-5
D: .
size: .
J: TRBJ1-5
CDR3: CASSYQQGYRPQHF
DNA: TGTGCCAGCAGTTACCAACAGGGTTATCGGCCCCAGCATTTT

V: TRBV5-1
D: TRBD1
size: .
J: TRBJ2-7
CDR3: CASRVSPGGAEQYF
DNA: TGCGCCAGCAGAGTAAGTCCAGGGGGCGCAGAGCAGTACTTC

V: TRBV11-3
D: .
size: .
J: TRBJ1-3
CDR3: CASSLGRPGLSGNTIYF
DNA: TGTGCCAGCAGCTTAGGGCGTCCGGGCCTCTCTGGAAACACCATATATTTT

V: TRBV29-1
D: .
size: .
J: TRBJ1-2
CDR3: CSVLQHSYGYTF
DNA: TGCAGCGTGCTGCAACATTCCTATGGCTACACCTTC

V: TRBV4-1
D: .
size: .
J: TRBJ1-6
CDR3: CASSPLGGGSPLHF
DNA: TGCGCCAGCAGCCCCCTCGGGGGGGGTTCACCCCTCCACTTT

V: TRBV6-5
D: .
size: .
J: TRBJ1-2
CDR3: CASRFLGGEYYGYTF
DNA: TGTGCCAGCAGATTCCTTGGGGGCGAATACTATGGCTACACCTTC

V: TRBV4-1
D: .
size: .
J: TRBJ2-5
CDR3: CASSQGGRVQETQYF
DNA: TGCGCCAGCAGCCAGGGGGGAAGGGTCCAAGAGACCCAGTACTTC

V: TRBV18
D: .
size: .
J: TRBJ2-3
CDR3: CASSPPFGGEGTDTQYF
DNA: TGTGCCAGCTCACCACCTTTTGGCGGGGAGGGCACAGATACGCAGTATTTT

V: TRBV25-1
D: .
size: .
J: TRBJ1-2
CDR3: CASSDPHGLNYGYTF
DNA: TGTGCCAGCAGTGACCCCCACGGGTTAAACTATGGCTACACCTTC

V: TRBV12-3/TRBV12-4
D: .
size: .
J: TRBJ1-5
CDR3: CASSLRLVQPQHF
DNA: TGTGCCAGCAGTTTGAGATTAGTGCAGCCCCAGCATTTT

V: TRBV29-1
D: TRBD2
size: .
J: TRBJ2-1
CDR3: CSGGDYYNEQFF
DNA: TGCAGCGGAGGGGACTACTACAATGAGCAGTTCTTC

V: TRBV11-3
D: .
size: .
J: TRBJ2-1
CDR3: CASSLDQYNEQFF
DNA: TGTGCCAGCAGCTTAGATCAGTACAATGAGCAGTTCTTC

V: TRBV5-1
D: .
size: .
J: TRBJ2-3
CDR3: CASSPTGSPDTQYF
DNA: TGCGCCAGCAGCCCCACTGGCAGCCCAGATACGCAGTATTTT

V: TRBV25-1
D: .
size: .
J: TRBJ1-1
CDR3: CASSPLDRNTEAFF
DNA: TGTGCCAGCAGTCCCCTGGACAGGAACACTGAAGCTTTCTTT

V: TRBV3-1/TRBV3-2
D: TRBD2
size: .
J: TRBJ2-3
CDR3: CASSLLASGGTDTQYF
DNA: TGTGCCAGCAGCCTGCTGGCTAGCGGGGGCACAGATACGCAGTATTTT

V: TRBV14
D: TRBD1
size: .
J: TRBJ2-5
CDR3: CASSQDYRGAQETQYF
DNA: TGTGCCAGCAGCCAAGACTACAGGGGGGCCCAAGAGACCCAGTACTTC

V: TRBV28
D: .
size: .
J: TRBJ1-3
CDR3: CASSGRDSGNTIYF
DNA: TGTGCCAGCAGTGGACGGGACTCTGGAAACACCATATATTTT

V: TRBV13
D: TRBD1
size: once
J: TRBJ2-2
CDR3: CASSSGSAIRGLSTGELFF
DNA: TGTGCCAGCAGCTCAGGGTCCGCTATCAGGGGGCTGAGCACCGGGGAGCTGTTTTTT

V: TRBV20-1
D: .
size: few
J: TRBJ1-5
CDR3: CSAAAQPQHF
DNA: TGCAGTGCGGCCGCACAACCCCAGCATTTT

V: TRBV25-1
D: .
size: .
J: TRBJ1-5
CDR3: CASSESGRGSNQPQHF
DNA: TGTGCCAGCAGTGAATCCGGTAGGGGTAGCAATCAGCCCCAGCATTTT

V: TRBV2
D: .
size: once
J: TRBJ2-5
CDR3: CASSKPGGGRETQYF
DNA: TGTGCCAGCTCAAAACCAGGTGGGGGCCGAGAGACCCAGTACTTC

V: TRBV5-6
D: .
size: .
J: TRBJ2-7
CDR3: CASSLALSVEQYF
DNA: TGTGCCAGCAGCTTGGCCCTAAGCGTCGAGCAGTACTTC

V: TRBV19
D: .
size: .
J: TRBJ2-1
CDR3: CASSIFQPNLNEQFF
DNA: TGTGCCAGTAGTATTTTCCAACCCAACTTGAATGAGCAGTTCTTC